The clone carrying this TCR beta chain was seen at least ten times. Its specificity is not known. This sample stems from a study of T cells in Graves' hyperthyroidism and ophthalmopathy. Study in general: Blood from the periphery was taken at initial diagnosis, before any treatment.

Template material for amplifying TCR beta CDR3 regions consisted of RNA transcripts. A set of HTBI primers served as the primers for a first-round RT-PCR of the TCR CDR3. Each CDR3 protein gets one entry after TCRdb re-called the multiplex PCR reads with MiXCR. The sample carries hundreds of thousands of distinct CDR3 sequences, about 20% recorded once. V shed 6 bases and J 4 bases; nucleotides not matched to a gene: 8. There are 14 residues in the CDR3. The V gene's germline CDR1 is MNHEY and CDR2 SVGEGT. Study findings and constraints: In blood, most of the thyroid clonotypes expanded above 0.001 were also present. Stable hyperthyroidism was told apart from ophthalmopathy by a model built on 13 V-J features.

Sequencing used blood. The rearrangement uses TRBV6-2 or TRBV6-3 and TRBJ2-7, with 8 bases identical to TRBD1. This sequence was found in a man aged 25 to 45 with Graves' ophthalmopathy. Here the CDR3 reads CASRPTTGEYEQYF. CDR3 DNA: TGTGCCAGCAGACCGACGACAGGGGAATACGAGCAGTACTTC.